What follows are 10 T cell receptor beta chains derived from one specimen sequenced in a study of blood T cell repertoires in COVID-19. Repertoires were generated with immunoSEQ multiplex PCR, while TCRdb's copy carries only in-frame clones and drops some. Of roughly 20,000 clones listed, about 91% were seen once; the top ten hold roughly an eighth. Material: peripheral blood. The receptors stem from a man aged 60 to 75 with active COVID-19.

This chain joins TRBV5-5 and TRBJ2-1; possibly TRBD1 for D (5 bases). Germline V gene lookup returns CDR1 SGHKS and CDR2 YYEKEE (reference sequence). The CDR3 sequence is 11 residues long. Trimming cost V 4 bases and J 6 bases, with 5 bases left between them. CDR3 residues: CASSQGNEQFF. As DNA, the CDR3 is TGTGCCAGCAGCCAGGGCAATGAGCAGTTCTTC.

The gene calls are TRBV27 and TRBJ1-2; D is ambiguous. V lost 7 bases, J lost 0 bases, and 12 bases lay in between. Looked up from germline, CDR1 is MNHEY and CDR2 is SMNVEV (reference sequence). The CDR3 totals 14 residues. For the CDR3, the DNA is TGTGCCAGCAAGTTCTGGGGAGCTAACTATGGCTACACCTTC. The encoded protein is CASKFWGANYGYTF.

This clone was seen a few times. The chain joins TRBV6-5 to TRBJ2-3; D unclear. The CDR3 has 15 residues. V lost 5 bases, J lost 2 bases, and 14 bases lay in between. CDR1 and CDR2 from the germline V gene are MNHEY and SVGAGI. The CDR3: CASSPRGRNTDTQYF. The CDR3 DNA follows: TGTGCCAGCAGTCCCCGAGGAAGGAACACAGATACGCAGTATTTT.

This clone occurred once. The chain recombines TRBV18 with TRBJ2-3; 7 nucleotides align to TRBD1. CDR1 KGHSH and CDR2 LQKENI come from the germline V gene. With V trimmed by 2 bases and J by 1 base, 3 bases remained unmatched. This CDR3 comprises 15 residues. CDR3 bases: TGTGCCAGCTCACCAAATACAGGGGGCACAGATACGCAGTATTTT. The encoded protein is CASSPNTGGTDTQYF.

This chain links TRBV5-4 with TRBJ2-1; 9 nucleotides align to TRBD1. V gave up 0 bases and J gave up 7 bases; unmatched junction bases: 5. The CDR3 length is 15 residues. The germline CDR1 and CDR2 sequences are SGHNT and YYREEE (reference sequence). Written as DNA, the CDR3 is TGTGCCAGCAGCTTGGTTGGGACAGGGTTGAATGAGCAGTTCTTC. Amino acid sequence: CASSLVGTGLNEQFF.

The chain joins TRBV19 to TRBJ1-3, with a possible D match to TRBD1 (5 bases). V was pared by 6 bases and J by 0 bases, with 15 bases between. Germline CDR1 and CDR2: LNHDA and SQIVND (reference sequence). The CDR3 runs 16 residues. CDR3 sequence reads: CASSPGHISSGNTIYF. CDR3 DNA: TGTGCCAGTAGCCCCGGACACATTAGCTCTGGAAACACCATATATTTT.

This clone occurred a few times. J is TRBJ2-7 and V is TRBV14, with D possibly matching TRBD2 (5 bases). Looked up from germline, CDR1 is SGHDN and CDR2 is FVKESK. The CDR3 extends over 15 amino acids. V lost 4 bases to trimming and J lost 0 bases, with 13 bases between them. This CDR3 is CASSLTSGYSYEQYF. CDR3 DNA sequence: TGTGCCAGCAGCCTCACAAGCGGTTACTCCTACGAGCAGTACTTC.

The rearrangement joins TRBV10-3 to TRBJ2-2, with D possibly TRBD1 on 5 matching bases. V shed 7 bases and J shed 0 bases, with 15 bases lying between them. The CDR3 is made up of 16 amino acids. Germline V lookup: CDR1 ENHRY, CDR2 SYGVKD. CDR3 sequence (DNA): TGTGCCATCACCCCGGACACGTCCGCGAACACCGGGGAGCTGTTTTTT. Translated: CAITPDTSANTGELFF.

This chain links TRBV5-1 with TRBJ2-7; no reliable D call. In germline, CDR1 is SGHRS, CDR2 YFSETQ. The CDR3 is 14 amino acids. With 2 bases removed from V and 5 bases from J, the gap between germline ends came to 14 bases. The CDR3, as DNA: TGCGCCAGCAGCTTTCCAAACATTGTCAACGAGCAGTACTTC. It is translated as CASSFPNIVNEQYF.

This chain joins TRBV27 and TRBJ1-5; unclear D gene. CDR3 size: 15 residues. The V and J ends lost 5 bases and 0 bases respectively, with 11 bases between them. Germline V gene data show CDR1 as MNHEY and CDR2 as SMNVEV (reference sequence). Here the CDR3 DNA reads TGTGCCAGCAGTCCCTCGGTGTATAGCAATCAGCCCCAGCATTTT. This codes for CASSPSVYSNQPQHF.